The next 16 T cell receptor beta chains were all read from a single sample in a study of T cell responses to AZD1222 COVID-19 vaccine. The table came from immunoSEQ multiplex PCR; TCRdb's copy has only in-frame clones and leaves some out. Of 180,000 or so clones listed, 70% to 90% were seen once; the top ten hold approximately 7.7%. The sample consisted of peripheral blood, taken on day 0 of AZD1222 vaccination. These TCRs come from an adult in good health.

The genes are TRBV4-3 and TRBJ2-5; TRBD2 is a possible D gene (6 bases). Trimming took 2 bases from V and 7 from J, leaving 14 bases between them. There are 14 residues in the CDR3. Germline V CDR1 and CDR2: LGHNA, YSLEER. The CDR3 loop is CASSQSRDSLTQYF. The CDR3 bases are TGCGCCAGCAGCCAATCGAGGGACTCTTTGACCCAGTACTTC.

This chain joins TRBV6-1 and TRBJ1-2; D gene ambiguous. The CDR3 length is 16 residues. Deletions cut 2 bases from V and 2 bases from J, with 15 bases between. The V gene's germline CDR1 is MNHNS and CDR2 SASEGT. The CDR3 bases are TGTGCCAGCAGTGAAACTCCGGGCAGGAGGAACTATGGCTACACCTTC. This codes for CASSETPGRRNYGYTF.

The chain couples TRBV21-1 to TRBJ2-6; no check of the table's D call, TRBD1, against the DNA was made. TRBV21-1 is recorded as a pseudogene. The CDR3 consists of 19 residues. CDR3 in DNA: TGTGCCAGCAGCACCGGACAGGGTTCCCCTAGTTCTGGGGCCAACGTCCTGACTTTC. Encoded protein: CASSTGQGSPSSGANVLTF.

The rearrangement links TRBV10-2 to TRBJ2-5; 7 positions match TRBD1. The CDR3 loop spans 13 amino acids. From germline, CDR1 is WSHSY and CDR2 SAAADI. V trimming: 4 bases; J trimming: 3 bases; junction bases outside the gene matches: 2. The CDR3 loop reads CASSADREETQYF. The CDR3 nucleotides are TGCGCCAGCAGTGCAGACAGGGAAGAGACCCAGTACTTC.

This clone was recorded once. The chain joins TRBV6-5 to TRBJ2-5, with 10 nucleotides matching TRBD1. CDR1 is MNHEY and CDR2 is SVGAGI in the germline V gene. V shed 6 bases, J shed 5 bases, and the junction held 9 bases outside the gene matches. The length of the CDR3 is 15 residues. The CDR3 DNA reads TGTGCCAGCAGAACCCGGGACAGGGGCCGGGAGACCCAGTACTTC. Amino acid sequence: CASRTRDRGRETQYF.

The rearrangement uses TRBV11-2 and TRBJ1-1; D is ambiguous. Germline loops: CDR1 SGHAT, CDR2 FQNNGV. The CDR3 has 13 amino acids. V was pared by 1 base and J by 7 bases, with 10 bases between. CDR3 region: CASSLGGRIEAFF. As DNA, the CDR3 is TGTGCCAGCAGCTTAGGCGGACGCATTGAAGCTTTCTTT.

The gene calls are TRBV6-4 and TRBJ1-2; D gene ambiguous. Germline lookup yields CDR1 MRHNA and CDR2 SNTAGT. CDR3 length equals 15 residues. V shed 3 bases and J shed 10 bases, with 21 bases lying between them. The CDR3, as DNA: TGTGCCAGCAGTGAACCGGACGGAATCGGACTCGCCTACACCTTC. Translation: CASSEPDGIGLAYTF.

The chain uses TRBV4-2 and TRBJ2-1; 8 nucleotides match TRBD2. This CDR3 is built from 15 residues. The germline V gene encodes CDR1 LGHNA and CDR2 YNFKEQ. The J segment lost 9 bases and the V segment lost 0 bases, leaving 7 bases of the junction unmatched. The CDR3 DNA is TGTGCCAGCAGCCAAGATGCCGGGACTAGTTTTGAGCAGTTCTTC. It yields the protein CASSQDAGTSFEQFF.

V usage is TRBV6-2 or TRBV6-3 and J usage is TRBJ2-5; D possibly corresponds to TRBD1 (5 bases). Trimming removed 3 bases from V and 2 bases from J, with 13 bases in between. The CDR3 extends over 15 amino acids. The germline V gene has CDR1 MNHEY and CDR2 SVGEGT. The CDR3 is CASSYLGARQETQYF. For the CDR3, the DNA is TGTGCCAGCAGTTATTTAGGGGCGCGTCAAGAGACCCAGTACTTC.

This rearrangement joins TRBV7-5 to TRBJ1-2. TRBV7-5 is marked as a pseudogene. The CDR3 has 13 amino acids. The CDR3 is CARSPGGYWGYTF. CDR3 bases: TGTGCCAGAAGCCCCGGGGGCTACTGGGGCTACACCTTC.

The rearrangement links TRBV10-3 to TRBJ2-2; D gene unclear. The CDR3 covers 14 residues. Between the trimmed V and J ends, which lost 8 bases and 6 bases, there was a span of 16 bases. Germline assignment: CDR1 ENHRY and CDR2 SYGVKD. DNA for the CDR3: TGTGCCATCCCCCGAGCTAGTAGGGCCGGGGAGCTGTTTTTT. Encoded protein: CAIPRASRAGELFF.

The chain has TRBV7-2 and TRBJ1-5, with a possible D match to TRBD1 (5 bases). The CDR3 loop spans 16 amino acids. Germline CDR1 and CDR2: SGHTA and FQGNSA. Trimming removed 2 bases from V and 6 bases from J, with 17 bases in between. CDR3 in DNA: TGTGCCAGCAGCTTAAGTCAGTTAGGAGGGGCTCAGCCCCAGCATTTT. It codes for CASSLSQLGGAQPQHF.

This chain connects TRBV28 to TRBJ1-2; D not certain. Trimming shortened V by 8 bases and J by 6 bases, and 10 bases separated the two germline ends. Germline-derived CDR1 and CDR2 are MDHEN and SYDVKM. The CDR3 consists of 11 residues. In nucleotides, the CDR3 is TGTGCCAGCTGGGCCGGGAATGGCTACACCTTC. Protein product: CASWAGNGYTF.

The chain joins TRBV19 to TRBJ1-5; 8 nucleotides agree with TRBD1. With 6 bases clipped from V and 3 bases from J, the junction kept 13 bases outside the gene matches. The germline V gene has CDR1 LNHDA and CDR2 SQIVND (reference sequence). The CDR3 consists of 17 residues. This CDR3 is CASRPTQGQAINQPQHF. DNA for the CDR3: TGTGCCAGTAGGCCCACCCAGGGACAGGCCATCAATCAGCCCCAGCATTTT.

The chain uses TRBV7-9 and TRBJ2-5; 8 bases match TRBD1. This CDR3 comprises 17 residues. The V gene end was trimmed by 2 bases and the J gene end by 5 bases; junction bases not matched to a gene: 13. Germline V gene lookup returns CDR1 SEHNR and CDR2 FQNEAQ (reference sequence). CDR3 sequence (DNA): TGTGCCAGCAGCTTAACCCCAGGGGGCTCTTTTTTGGAGACCCAGTACTTC. Amino acids: CASSLTPGGSFLETQYF.

The chain is built from TRBV30 and TRBJ1-2, with D perhaps TRBD1 (5 bases). V lost 0 bases to trimming and J lost 3 bases, with 8 bases between them. In germline, CDR1 is GTSNPN, CDR2 SVGIG (reference sequence). The CDR3 totals 13 residues. DNA of the CDR3: TGTGCCTGGAGTGTAAGGGACCACTATGGCTACACCTTC. This codes for CAWSVRDHYGYTF.